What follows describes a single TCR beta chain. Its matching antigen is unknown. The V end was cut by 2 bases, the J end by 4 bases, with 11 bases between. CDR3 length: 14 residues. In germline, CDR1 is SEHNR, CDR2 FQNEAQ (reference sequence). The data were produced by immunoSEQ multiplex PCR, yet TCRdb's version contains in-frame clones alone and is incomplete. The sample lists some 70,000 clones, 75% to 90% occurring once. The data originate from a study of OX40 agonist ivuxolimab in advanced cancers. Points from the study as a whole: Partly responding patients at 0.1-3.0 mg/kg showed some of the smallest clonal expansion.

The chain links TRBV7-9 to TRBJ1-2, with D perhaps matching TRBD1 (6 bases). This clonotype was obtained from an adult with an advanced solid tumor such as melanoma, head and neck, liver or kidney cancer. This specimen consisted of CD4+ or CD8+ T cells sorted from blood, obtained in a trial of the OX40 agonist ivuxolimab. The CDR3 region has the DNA TGTGCCAGCAGCTTAACCGGGGGCGGCTATGGCTACACCTTC. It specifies CASSLTGGGYGYTF.